Sequencing of this T cell receptor beta chain was carried out in a study of shared clonotypes between healthy human individuals. Study-wide points: Shared clonotypes across all four donors exceeded non-shared ones in generation probability.

As regards this clone: The antigen is unknown.

Germline V lookup: CDR1 MNHEY, CDR2 SVGAGI. V lost 6 bases and J lost 2, with 10 bases in between. The CDR3 runs 13 residues. Profiled with immunoSEQ multiplex PCR; TCRdb holds only in-frame clones, not every one. The table shows over 1.4 million clones, with around 97% occurring only once. The sequence derives from a man aged 30 to 39 in good health. The specimen sequenced was naive CD4+ T cells sorted from blood. Sample subset: CD45RA+ positively selected. The rearrangement links TRBV6-5 to TRBJ1-2, with D possibly being TRBD1 (5 bases). As DNA, the CDR3 is TGTGCCAGCAGGACACGGACAAACTATGGCTACACCTTC. It encodes CASRTRTNYGYTF.